This TCR beta chain was captured in a study of blood T cell repertoires in COVID-19. Recruitment covered roughly 24 US areas and drew participants whose ages spanned roughly 18 to 100 years. Source study methods: Reference gene primer amplification gave nucleated cell count estimates. Produced via immunoSEQ multiplex PCR; TCRdb's table is partial and in-frame only. Clone size and the V and J calls come from that table; the DNA yielded D and trimming. This repertoire shows nearly 400,000 clones, roughly 91% found once; its top ten account for less than 2%. The CDR3 is 17 amino acids. Germline V CDR1 and CDR2: KGHSH, LQKENI. J was trimmed by 2 bases and V by 2 bases; bases with no gene match: 9.

The chain joins TRBV18 to TRBJ2-7; 10 bases are a match to TRBD1. The sample consisted of PBMCs or T cells enriched from blood (not recorded which). The TCR comes from a woman aged 30 to 39 who had recovered from COVID-19. CDR3 bases: TGTGCCAGCTCACCATATCTGAGCGGACAGGGGGCCTACGAGCAGTACTTC. This translates into CASSPYLSGQGAYEQYF.